Shown below are 26 T cell receptor beta chains from a single sample sequenced in a study of CD8 T cells in ankylosing spondylitis. Regarding the study as a whole: Apparently characteristic of ankylosing spondylitis blood was a TCR beta motif (under ten highly homologous variants).

Their target antigens are unknown. TCRdb processed the 5' RACE reads anew with MiXCR; each CDR3 protein has one entry. This repertoire shows a few hundred thousand distinct CDR3 sequences, about 20% found once; its top ten account for approximately 15%. Sequences were obtained from blood, either unsorted or a sorted T cell fraction (not recorded which). These receptor sequences come from a male donor with ankylosing spondylitis.

This clonotype was seen more than once but under ten times. J is TRBJ2-1 and V is TRBV12-3 or TRBV12-4, with a weak D call TRBD2 (5 bases). The V end was cut by 3 bases, the J end by 0 bases, with 9 bases between. There are 15 residues in the CDR3. In nucleotides, the CDR3 is TGTGCCAGCAGTTTCGCGGGCGGCTCCTACAATGAGCAGTTCTTC. It is translated as CASSFAGGSYNEQFF.

This clonotype was counted many times. This sequence joins TRBV29-1 and TRBJ1-1; tentative D call: TRBD1 (6 bases). Germline V gene data show CDR1 as SQVTM and CDR2 as ANQGSEA. V lost 6 bases, J lost 6 bases, and 8 bases lay in between. The CDR3 is made up of 10 amino acids. The CDR3 region is CSVQGSEAFF. In DNA form, the CDR3 reads TGCAGCGTACAGGGCTCTGAAGCTTTCTTT.

The chain joins TRBV7-8 to TRBJ2-7; 8 nucleotides match TRBD2. V lost 3 bases to trimming and J lost 4 bases; unmatched junction nucleotides: 8. Germline V CDR1 and CDR2: SGHVS, FQNEAQ. The CDR3 is 15 amino acids. CDR3 sequence: CASSFGPGGPYEQYF. DNA for the CDR3: TGTGCCAGCAGCTTTGGACCGGGAGGGCCTTACGAGCAGTACTTC.

This chain joins TRBV2 and TRBJ2-7; D ambiguous. The CDR3 runs 14 residues. The germline V gene has CDR1 SNHLY and CDR2 FYNNEI. Trimming pared 2 bases from V and 0 bases from J, leaving 8 bases between. Here the CDR3 reads CASSERVSSYEQYF. The CDR3 coding sequence is TGTGCCAGCAGTGAAAGAGTATCCTCCTACGAGCAGTACTTC.

The V gene is TRBV10-3, the J gene TRBJ2-1, with TRBD2 matching over 8 bases. Germline values: CDR1 ENHRY, CDR2 SYGVKD. There are 13 residues in the CDR3. J was trimmed by 15 bases and V by 9 bases; bases with no gene match: 16. This chain's CDR3 is CAIDSGGGQRWFF. CDR3 DNA: TGTGCCATTGACAGCGGGGGCGGGCAGAGGTGGTTCTTC.

V usage is TRBV9 and J usage is TRBJ2-5, with 9 bases identical to TRBD2. Unmatched junction bases numbered 4, after V lost 0 bases and J lost 1 base. CDR3 size: 16 residues. From germline, CDR1 is SGDLS and CDR2 YYNGEE. The CDR3 loop is CASSVGAGGPQETQYF. CDR3 nucleotide sequence: TGTGCCAGCAGCGTAGGAGCGGGAGGCCCCCAAGAGACCCAGTACTTC.

The chain couples TRBV5-1 to TRBJ2-3; 10 nucleotides line up with TRBD1. After removal of 4 bases from V and 2 bases from J, the junction contained 4 bases not matched to a gene. This CDR3 comprises 15 residues. The germline V gene encodes CDR1 SGHRS and CDR2 YFSETQ. The DNA for the CDR3 is TGCGCCAGCAGCAAGGACAGGGGGGACACAGATACGCAGTATTTT. The encoded protein is CASSKDRGDTDTQYF.

The chain recombines TRBV7-8 with TRBJ1-1; D is uncertain. V was cut by 5 bases and J by 8 bases, with 18 bases left in between. Germline values: CDR1 SGHVS, CDR2 FQNEAQ. The CDR3 has 14 residues. The chain's CDR3 is CASSQPGRSSEAFF. The CDR3 region has the DNA TGTGCCAGCAGCCAACCTGGGCGCAGTTCCGAAGCTTTCTTT.

The gene calls are TRBV7-9 and TRBJ2-7, with D maybe TRBD2 (5 bases). V lost 5 bases and J 1 base, leaving 15 bases between the germline ends. The germline V gene has CDR1 SEHNR and CDR2 FQNEAQ (reference sequence). The CDR3 has 15 residues. This CDR3 reads CASSRAPGGSYEQYF. DNA for the CDR3: TGTGCCAGCAGCCGGGCCCCAGGAGGATCCTACGAGCAGTACTTC.

The chain couples TRBV19 to TRBJ2-7, with D unresolved. Germline lookup yields CDR1 LNHDA and CDR2 SQIVND (reference sequence). The CDR3 consists of 14 residues. V lost 8 bases to trimming and J lost 0 bases, with 14 bases between them. In DNA form, the CDR3 reads TGTGCCAGTGGGTGGACCGGTAGCTCCTACGAGCAGTACTTC. As protein: CASGWTGSSYEQYF.

V is TRBV6-2 or TRBV6-3 and J is TRBJ2-1, with unresolved D. The CDR3 totals 15 residues. V gave up 2 bases and J gave up 0 bases, with 8 bases separating them. Germline loops: CDR1 MNHEY, CDR2 SVGEGT. The CDR3 nucleotides are TGTGCCAGCAGTTACGACAACCCCTCCTACAATGAGCAGTTCTTC. Its protein is CASSYDNPSYNEQFF.

This clonotype was seen only a few times. The chain joins TRBV24-1 to TRBJ2-5, with TRBD1 as a possible D gene (6 bases). This CDR3 contains 15 residues. Germline V gene lookup returns CDR1 KGHDR and CDR2 SFDVKD. The ends were cut back, 2 bases at V and 2 bases at J, with 11 bases in the middle. This CDR3 reads CATSDWDIDQETQYF. The CDR3 DNA follows: TGTGCCACCAGTGATTGGGACATAGATCAAGAGACCCAGTACTTC.

The gene calls are TRBV5-1 and TRBJ2-1; D may be TRBD1 (6 bases). The CDR3 extends over 16 amino acids. Per germline, CDR1 SGHRS and CDR2 YFSETQ. The germline V and J ends were trimmed by 5 bases and 0 bases, with 15 bases remaining between them. The CDR3 here is CASRPRGGGSYNEQFF. The CDR3 coding sequence is TGCGCCAGCAGACCCAGGGGCGGAGGCTCCTACAATGAGCAGTTCTTC.

This clonotype appeared a few times. This chain connects TRBV12-3 or TRBV12-4 to TRBJ2-1, with a tentative D call TRBD2 (5 bases). V gave up 3 bases and J gave up 4 bases, with 13 bases separating them. This CDR3 has 15 amino acids. CDR3 sequence (DNA): TGTGCCAGCAGTTTGGGCCTGGGCGGGTACAATGAGCAGTTCTTC. This encodes CASSLGLGGYNEQFF.

This clonotype was seen only a few times. The V and J genes are TRBV18 and TRBJ1-1; no clear D. Between the trimmed V and J ends, which lost 8 bases and 2 bases, there was a span of 12 bases. Germline assignment: CDR1 KGHSH and CDR2 LQKENI. The CDR3 runs 13 residues. CDR3 amino acids: CASGITGNTEAFF. DNA for the CDR3: TGTGCCAGCGGAATTACTGGAAACACTGAAGCTTTCTTT.

The chain uses TRBV2 and TRBJ2-1; D is perhaps TRBD2 (7 bases). Trimming stripped 7 bases from V and 4 bases from J, with 11 bases between. There are 13 residues in the CDR3. In germline, CDR1 is SNHLY, CDR2 FYNNEI. CDR3: CASKGEGYNEQFF. CDR3 DNA: TGTGCCAGCAAGGGGGAGGGATACAATGAGCAGTTCTTC.

This clonotype was picked up a small number of times. V is TRBV4-2 and J is TRBJ2-2, with D unclear. The CDR3 contains 16 residues. Germline V gene data show CDR1 as LGHNA and CDR2 as YNFKEQ. The V end lost 0 bases, the J end lost 1 base, and 9 bases lay between the germline ends. As DNA, the CDR3 is TGTGCCAGCAGCCAAGATTGGGGTGAGAACACCGGGGAGCTGTTTTTT. This codes for CASSQDWGENTGELFF.

This clonotype turned up a few times. V is TRBV9 and J is TRBJ2-2; the D is unclear. The CDR3 is 15 residues long. CDR1 is SGDLS, CDR2 YYNGEE, per germline. Trimming took off 1 base at V and 5 bases at J, with 12 bases between the two ends. The DNA for the CDR3 is TGTGCCAGCAGCGTACTGGGCGGTATGACCGGGGAGCTGTTTTTT. Its protein product is CASSVLGGMTGELFF. The complete variable domain, with remaining parts taken from reference TRBV9 and TRBJ2-2, reads DSGVTQTPKHLITATGQRVTLRCSPRSGDLSVYWYQQSLDQGLQFLIQYYNGEERAKGNILERFSAQQFPDLHSELNLSSLELGDSALYFCASSVLGGMTGELFFGEGSRLTVL.

The chain is built from TRBV28 and TRBJ2-6; possibly TRBD1 for D (7 bases). Germline V gene data show CDR1 as MDHEN and CDR2 as SYDVKM. Trimming pared 10 bases from V and 2 bases from J, leaving 18 bases between. The CDR3 sequence is 16 residues long. The CDR3 here is CATARGGGAGANVLTF. CDR3 bases: TGTGCCACAGCCCGAGGAGGGGGCGCTGGGGCCAACGTCCTGACTTTC.

The chain recombines TRBV24-1 with TRBJ2-5; D remains unclear. This CDR3 comprises 15 residues. Germline-derived CDR1 and CDR2 are KGHDR and SFDVKD. Trimming removed 0 bases from V and 5 bases from J, with 12 bases in between. The CDR3, as DNA: TGTGCCACCAGTGATTTGTATGAGCGAGTGGAGACCCAGTACTTC. It codes for CATSDLYERVETQYF.

The sample holds a few counts of this clonotype. The V and J genes are TRBV9 and TRBJ1-6; D remains unclear. The V end was cut by 2 bases, the J end by 12 bases, with 12 bases between. Germline CDR1 SGDLS, CDR2 YYNGEE. The CDR3 is 13 amino acids. This CDR3 is CASSVEEGLPLHF. CDR3 nucleotides: TGTGCCAGCAGCGTCGAAGAAGGGTTACCCCTCCACTTT.

The sample holds a few counts of this clonotype. The rearrangement joins TRBV7-6 to TRBJ1-3; D possibly corresponds to TRBD1 (5 bases). The V end was cut by 5 bases, the J end by 4 bases, with 12 bases between. Germline V lookup: CDR1 SGHVS, CDR2 FNYEAQ. The CDR3 covers 14 residues. CDR3 loop: CASSLQGYGNTIYF. In DNA, the CDR3 is TGTGCCAGCAGCCTCCAGGGCTACGGAAACACCATATATTTT.

This clonotype was counted many times. This chain joins TRBV5-1 and TRBJ2-6; D gene ambiguous. The CDR3 runs to 15 residues. The germline gives CDR1 SGHRS, CDR2 YFSETQ. V was cut by 1 base and J by 1 base, with 6 bases left in between. The CDR3 DNA reads as TGCGCCAGCAGCTTGTTGGGGTCTGGGGCCAACGTCCTGACTTTC. As protein: CASSLLGSGANVLTF. The full variable domain, with the rest looked up from reference TRBV5-1 and TRBJ2-6, is KAGVTQTPRYLIKTRGQQVTLSCSPISGHRSVSWYQQTPGQGLQFLFEYFSETQRNKGNFPGRFSGRQFSNSRSEMNVSTLELGDSALYLCASSLLGSGANVLTFGAGSRLTVL.

This clonotype appeared a few times. CDR3 in amino acids: CASSLTGTSGYTGELFF. CDR3 nucleotide sequence: TGTGCCAGCAGCCTAACCGGGACTAGCGGTTATACCGGGGAGCTGTTTTTT. This chain joins TRBV7-2 and TRBJ2-2, with 11 nucleotides matching TRBD2. CDR3 size: 17 residues. Germline V gene lookup returns CDR1 SGHTA and CDR2 FQGNSA. With V trimmed by 5 bases and J by 5 bases, 10 bases remained unmatched.

In nucleotides, the CDR3 is TGTGCCATCAGGGCTAGCGGGAACACAGATACGCAGTATTTT. Its protein is CAIRASGNTDTQYF. This chain connects TRBV10-3 to TRBJ2-3; 9 nucleotides match TRBD2. With V trimmed by 6 bases and J by 2 bases, 3 bases remained unmatched. The CDR3 length is 14 residues. Germline assignment: CDR1 ENHRY and CDR2 SYGVKD.

This chain connects TRBV6-5 to TRBJ2-3; tentative D call: TRBD2 (5 bases). This CDR3 has 15 amino acids. Germline CDR1 reads MNHEY; CDR2 reads SVGAGI. Trimming took off 4 bases at V and 6 bases at J, with 17 bases between the two ends. In DNA form, the CDR3 reads TGTGCCAGCAGTTTCGGTCGCGGGCCGGGGGATACGCAGTATTTT. It codes for CASSFGRGPGDTQYF.